Below, one T cell receptor beta chain is given with its context. A Seattle source enrolled patients during active infection and followed them longitudinally. The sample is drawn from a study of blood T cell repertoires in COVID-19. Turning to the study itself: The analysed material was cDNA or gDNA that came from T cells, B-cell-depleted T cells, or PBMCs.

Assay used: immunoSEQ multiplex PCR; TCRdb lists only in-frame clones, some missing. The sample contains some 230,000 clones, 85% to 90% of which appear only once. Germline V gene sequence: CDR1 LNHDA, CDR2 SQIVND (reference sequence). The CDR3 is 15 amino acids. Germline trimming cut 6 bases from V and 3 bases from J; bases unmatched to any gene: 8. This clonotype was sampled from a woman between 50 and 59 years old with COVID-19, enrolled during active disease. Sequencing input: peripheral blood. V is TRBV19 and J is TRBJ1-3; 7 nucleotides match TRBD1. The CDR3 sequence: CASSSHRGDGNTIYF. The CDR3 DNA reads TGTGCCAGTAGCAGCCACAGGGGTGATGGAAACACCATATATTTT.